This TCR beta chain was captured by sequencing in a study of blood T cell repertoires in COVID-19. Study at large: In each case, the material was cDNA or gDNA derived from T cells, B-cell-depleted T cells, or PBMCs.

J lost 6 bases, V lost 2 bases, and 11 bases had no gene match. From germline, CDR1 is WNHNN and CDR2 SYGVQD (reference sequence). The CDR3 has 17 residues. As originally analysed: From reference gene primer amplification, estimates of nucleated cell counts were derived. Sequencing was performed with immunoSEQ multiplex PCR; in TCRdb, only in-frame clones are kept and a portion is missing. D and trimming come from the DNA, and the V and J calls and clone size come from that table. This sample has 300,000 to 350,000 clones, with 80% to 90% found just once. Participant ages covered about 18 to 89 years across 24 US areas. Assignment of participants to cohorts was predicated upon participant-reported clinical history.

The V call is TRBV10-1, the J call TRBJ2-2, with 8 bases aligning to TRBD2. This clonotype was sampled from a woman aged 40 to 50 with acute COVID-19. The specimen sequenced was PBMCs or T cells enriched from blood (not recorded which). This CDR3 reads CASSEREEREFSGELFF. Here the CDR3 DNA reads TGCGCCAGCAGTGAGCGCGAGGAGCGGGAGTTTTCCGGGGAGCTGTTTTTT.